The text below deals with one T cell receptor beta chain. Its antigen is unknown. The data derive from a study of shared clonotypes between healthy human individuals. For the study at large: The donor pool was made up of a couple of women and a few men aged 18 to 49. Study-wide results and caveats: Exclusively blood specimens were collected; tissue repertoires likely differ. How much donors shared clonotypes was expected to be affected by sequencing depth.

V was pared by 5 bases and J by 7 bases, with 13 bases of the junction left unmatched. The CDR3 loop spans 16 amino acids. CDR1 and CDR2 (germline): SEHNR, FQNEAQ (reference sequence). Among the unsorted PBMC samples, replicate PCRs used approximately 320 ng DNA, roughly 33,000 T cell genomes. Using immunoSEQ multiplex PCR, the repertoire was profiled, and TCRdb retains in-frame clones only, with some absent. The table shows some 450,000 clones, with roughly four fifths occurring only once. This sequence joins TRBV7-9 and TRBJ2-1; 8 nucleotides match TRBD2. Material: PBMCs. The clonotype comes from a woman aged 40-49 years in good health. Some clones in this sample may be carry-over from other donors' samples. The CDR3 loop is CASSPPGRAGGNEQFF. The CDR3 region has the DNA TGTGCCAGCAGCCCCCCCGGGAGGGCCGGAGGGAATGAGCAGTTCTTC.